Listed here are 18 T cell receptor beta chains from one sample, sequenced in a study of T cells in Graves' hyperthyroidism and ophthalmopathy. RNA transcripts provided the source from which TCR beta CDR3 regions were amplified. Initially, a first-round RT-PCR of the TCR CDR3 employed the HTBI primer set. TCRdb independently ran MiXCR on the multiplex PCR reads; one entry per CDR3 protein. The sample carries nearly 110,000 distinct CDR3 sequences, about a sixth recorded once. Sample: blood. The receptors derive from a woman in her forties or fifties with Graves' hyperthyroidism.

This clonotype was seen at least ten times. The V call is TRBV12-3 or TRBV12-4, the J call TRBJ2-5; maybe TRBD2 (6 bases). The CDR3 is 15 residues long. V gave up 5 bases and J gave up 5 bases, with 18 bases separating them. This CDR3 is CASSPSGRLEETQYF. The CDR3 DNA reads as TGTGCCAGCAGTCCCTCAGGGAGGCTTGAGGAGACCCAGTACTTC.

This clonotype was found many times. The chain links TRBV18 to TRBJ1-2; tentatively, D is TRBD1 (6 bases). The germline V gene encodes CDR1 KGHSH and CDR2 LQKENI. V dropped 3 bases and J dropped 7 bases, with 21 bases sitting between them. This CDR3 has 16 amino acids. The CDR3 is CASSPLSNREVGGYTF. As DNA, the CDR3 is TGTGCCAGCTCACCCTTGTCTAACAGGGAAGTAGGTGGCTACACCTTC.

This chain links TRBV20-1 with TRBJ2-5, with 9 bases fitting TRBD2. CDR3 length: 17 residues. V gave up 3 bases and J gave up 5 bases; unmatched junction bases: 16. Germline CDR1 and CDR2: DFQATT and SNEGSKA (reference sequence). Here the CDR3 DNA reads TGCAGTGCTAGCCCCTTCGAGGTAGCGGGAGAATGGGAGACCCAGTACTTC. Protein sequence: CSASPFEVAGEWETQYF.

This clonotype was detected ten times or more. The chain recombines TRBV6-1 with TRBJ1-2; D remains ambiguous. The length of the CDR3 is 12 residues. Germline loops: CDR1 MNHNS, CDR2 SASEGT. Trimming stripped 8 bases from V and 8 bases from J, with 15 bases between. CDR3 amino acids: CASSTVREGYTF. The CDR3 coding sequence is TGTGCCAGCTCGACCGTCCGGGAAGGCTACACCTTC.

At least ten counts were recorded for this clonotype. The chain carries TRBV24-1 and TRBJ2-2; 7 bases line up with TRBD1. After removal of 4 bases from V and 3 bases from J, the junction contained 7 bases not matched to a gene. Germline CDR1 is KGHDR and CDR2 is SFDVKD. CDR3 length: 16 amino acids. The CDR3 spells CATSDTGTDYTGELFF. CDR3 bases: TGTGCCACCAGTGACACCGGGACAGATTACACCGGGGAGCTGTTTTTT.

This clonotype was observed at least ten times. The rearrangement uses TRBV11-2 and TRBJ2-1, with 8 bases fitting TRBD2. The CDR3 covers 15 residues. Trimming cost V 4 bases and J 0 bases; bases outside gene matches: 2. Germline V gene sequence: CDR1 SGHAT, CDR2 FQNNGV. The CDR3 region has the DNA TGTGCCAGCAGCTCCGGGACTAGCTCCTACAATGAGCAGTTCTTC. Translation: CASSSGTSSYNEQFF. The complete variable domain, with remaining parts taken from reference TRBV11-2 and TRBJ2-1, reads EAGVAQSPRYKIIEKRQSVAFWCNPISGHATLYWYQQILGQGPKLLIQFQNNGVVDDSQLPKDRFSAERLKGVDSTLKIQPAKLEDSAVYLCASSSGTSSYNEQFFGPGTRLTVL.

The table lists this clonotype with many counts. The CDR3 DNA reads as TGTGCCAGCTCACCACAAATGGAGACCCAGTACTTC. Protein: CASSPQMETQYF. The chain combines TRBV18 with TRBJ2-5; D remains unclear. The length of the CDR3 is 12 residues. CDR1 and CDR2 (germline): KGHSH, LQKENI. Trimming cost V 1 base and J 5 bases, with 5 bases left between them.

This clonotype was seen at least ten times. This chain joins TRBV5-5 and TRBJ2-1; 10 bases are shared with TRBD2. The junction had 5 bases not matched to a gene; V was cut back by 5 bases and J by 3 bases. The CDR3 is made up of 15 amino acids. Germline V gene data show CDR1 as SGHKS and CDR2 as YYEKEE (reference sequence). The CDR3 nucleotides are TGTGCCAGCAGTTCGACTAGCGGGTACTACAATGAGCAGTTCTTC. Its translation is CASSSTSGYYNEQFF.

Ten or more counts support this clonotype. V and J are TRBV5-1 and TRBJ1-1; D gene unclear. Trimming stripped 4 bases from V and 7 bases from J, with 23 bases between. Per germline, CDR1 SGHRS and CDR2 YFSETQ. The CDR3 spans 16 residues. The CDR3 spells CASSPGGSRAAFEAFF. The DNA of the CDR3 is TGCGCCAGCAGCCCAGGCGGATCGCGGGCCGCCTTTGAAGCTTTCTTT. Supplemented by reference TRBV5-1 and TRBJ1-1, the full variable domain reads KAGVTQTPRYLIKTRGQQVTLSCSPISGHRSVSWYQQTPGQGLQFLFEYFSETQRNKGNFPGRFSGRQFSNSRSEMNVSTLELGDSALYLCASSPGGSRAAFEAFFGQGTRLTVV.

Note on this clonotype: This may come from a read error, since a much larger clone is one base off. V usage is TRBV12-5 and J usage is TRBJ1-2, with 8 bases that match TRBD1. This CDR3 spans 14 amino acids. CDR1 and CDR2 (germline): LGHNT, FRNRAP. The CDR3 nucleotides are TGTGCTAGTGGTTTGTATGGACAGGGCTATGGCCACACCTTC. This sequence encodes CASGLYGQGYGHTF.

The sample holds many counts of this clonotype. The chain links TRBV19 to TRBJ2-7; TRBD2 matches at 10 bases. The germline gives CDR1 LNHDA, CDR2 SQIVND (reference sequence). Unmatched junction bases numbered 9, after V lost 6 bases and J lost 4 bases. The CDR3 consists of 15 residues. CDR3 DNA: TGTGCCAGTAGACCCTCCGGGACTAGCGAGTACGAGCAGTACTTC. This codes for CASRPSGTSEYEQYF.

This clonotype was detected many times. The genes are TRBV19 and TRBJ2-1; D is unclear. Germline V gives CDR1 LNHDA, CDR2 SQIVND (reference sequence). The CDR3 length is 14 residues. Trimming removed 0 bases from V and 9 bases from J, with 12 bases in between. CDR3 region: CASSIDSPVFEQFF. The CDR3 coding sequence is TGTGCCAGTAGTATAGATTCCCCAGTATTTGAGCAGTTCTTC.

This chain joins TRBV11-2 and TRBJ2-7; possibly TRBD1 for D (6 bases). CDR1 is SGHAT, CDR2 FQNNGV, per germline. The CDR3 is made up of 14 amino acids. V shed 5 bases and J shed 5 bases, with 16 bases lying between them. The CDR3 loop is CASSVRNRVNEQYF. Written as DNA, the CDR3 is TGTGCCAGCAGCGTTCGAAACAGGGTCAACGAGCAGTACTTC.

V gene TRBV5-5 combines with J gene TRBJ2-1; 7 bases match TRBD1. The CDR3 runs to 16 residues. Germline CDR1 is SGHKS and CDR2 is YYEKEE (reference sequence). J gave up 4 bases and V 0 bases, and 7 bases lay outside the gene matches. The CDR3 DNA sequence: TGTGCCAGCAGCTTGGGGGTTGGGACAGCATACAATGAGCAGTTCTTC. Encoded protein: CASSLGVGTAYNEQFF.

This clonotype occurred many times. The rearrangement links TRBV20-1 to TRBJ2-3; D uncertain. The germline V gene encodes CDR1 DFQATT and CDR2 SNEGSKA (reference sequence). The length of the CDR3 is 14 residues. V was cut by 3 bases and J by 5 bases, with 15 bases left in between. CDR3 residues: CSARWTPSIDTQYF. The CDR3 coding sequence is TGCAGTGCTAGGTGGACCCCTAGTATAGATACGCAGTATTTT.

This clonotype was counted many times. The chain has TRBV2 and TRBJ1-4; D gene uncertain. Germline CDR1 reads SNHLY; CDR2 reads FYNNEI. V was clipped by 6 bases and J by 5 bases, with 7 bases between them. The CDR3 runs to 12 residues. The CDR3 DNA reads TGTGCCAGCAGCAGACAAAATGAAAAACTGTTTTTT. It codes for CASSRQNEKLFF. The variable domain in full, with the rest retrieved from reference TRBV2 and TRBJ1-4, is EPEVTQTPSHQVTQMGQEVILRCVPISNHLYFYWYRQILGQKVEFLVSFYNNEISEKSEIFDDQFSVERPDGSNFTLKIRSTKLEDSAMYFCASSRQNEKLFFGSGTQLSVL.

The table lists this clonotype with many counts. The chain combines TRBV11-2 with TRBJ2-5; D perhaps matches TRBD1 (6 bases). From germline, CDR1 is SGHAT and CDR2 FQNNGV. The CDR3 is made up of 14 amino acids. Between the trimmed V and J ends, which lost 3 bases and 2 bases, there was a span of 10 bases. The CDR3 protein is CASSFGRGQETQYF. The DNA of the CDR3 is TGTGCCAGCAGCTTTGGCAGGGGACAAGAGACCCAGTACTTC.

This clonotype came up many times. This CDR3 reads CASSSAGRFNEQFF. CDR3 nucleotide sequence: TGTGCCAGCAGCTCCGCGGGGCGGTTCAATGAGCAGTTCTTC. This chain joins TRBV7-9 and TRBJ2-1, with D perhaps TRBD2 (6 bases). Germline lookup yields CDR1 SEHNR and CDR2 FQNEAQ (reference sequence). The CDR3 is 14 amino acids. V dropped 4 bases and J dropped 6 bases, with 13 bases sitting between them.